This is a list of T cell receptor beta chains from one sample in a study of cytomegalovirus exposure and HLA in healthy donors. Clones were sequenced by immunoSEQ multiplex PCR, and TCRdb holds only the in-frame ones, with some missing. The sample gives some 150,000 clones, 64% of which show up once; over 2.5% is in the top ten. The specimen was PBMCs. These receptors were taken from a woman aged 30 to 39 in good health and CMV-seropositive. CDR3s include the opening cysteine and the closing phenylalanine or tryptophan. A D gene is named only where the DNA matches it firmly. A row's size may be missing; if present it is once, few, many or a size class.

D gene: -; clone size: -; J gene: TRBJ1-1; V gene: TRBV11-2; CDR3 DNA: TGTGCCAGCAGCTTAGATAGTTTCGGGGGAGGGGGGCGCACTGAAGCTTTCTTT; CDR3 protein: CASSLDSFGGGGRTEAFF
D gene: -; clone size: few; J gene: TRBJ2-6; V gene: TRBV5-1; CDR3 DNA: TGCGCCAGCAGCCCAGGGGCATATGGTGGGGCCAACGTCCTGACTTTC; CDR3 protein: CASSPGAYGGANVLTF
D gene: TRBD1; clone size: -; J gene: TRBJ1-2; V gene: TRBV10-1; CDR3 DNA: TGCGCCAGCAACGTCCGGGACAGGGATGGCTACACCTTC; CDR3 protein: CASNVRDRDGYTF
D gene: -; clone size: once; J gene: TRBJ2-4; V gene: TRBV30; CDR3 DNA: TGTGCCTGGAGCCTAACGGGGAACATTCAGTACTTC; CDR3 protein: CAWSLTGNIQYF
D gene: -; clone size: -; J gene: TRBJ1-1; V gene: TRBV2; CDR3 DNA: TGTGCCAGCAGGAGGGTCAGGGGCTGGGTGGGCACTGAAGCTTTCTTT; CDR3 protein: CASRRVRGWVGTEAFF
D gene: TRBD1; clone size: -; J gene: TRBJ2-3; V gene: TRBV4-1; CDR3 DNA: TGCGCCAGCAGCCAGCCGGGACAGGGTCGAGGTACGCAGTATTTT; CDR3 protein: CASSQPGQGRGTQYF
D gene: TRBD1; clone size: -; J gene: TRBJ2-2; V gene: TRBV28; CDR3 DNA: TGTGCCAGCAGCTCCGGGACAGGGGACACCGGGGAGCTGTTTTTT; CDR3 protein: CASSSGTGDTGELFF
D gene: TRBD2; clone size: -; J gene: TRBJ2-1; V gene: TRBV7-2; CDR3 DNA: TGTGCCAGCAGCCCAGTGAGGGGAGCGGGGTACAATGAGCAGTTCTTC; CDR3 protein: CASSPVRGAGYNEQFF
D gene: -; clone size: -; J gene: TRBJ2-3; V gene: TRBV6-1; CDR3 DNA: TGTGCCAGTGGACAGTTATCCCTCCCCACAGATACGCAGTATTTT; CDR3 protein: CASGQLSLPTDTQYF
D gene: TRBD1; clone size: -; J gene: TRBJ2-7; V gene: TRBV6-5; CDR3 DNA: TGTGCCAGCAGTTCCGGGACAGGGGTTCGCGAGCAGTACTTC; CDR3 protein: CASSSGTGVREQYF
D gene: -; clone size: -; J gene: TRBJ2-7; V gene: TRBV28; CDR3 DNA: TGTGCCAGCAGCTTAGAAAACACAGGGAGCTGGTCTACGAGGGGGTACTTC; CDR3 protein: CASSLENTGSWSTRGYF
D gene: TRBD1; clone size: -; J gene: TRBJ1-6; V gene: TRBV2; CDR3 DNA: TGTGCCAGCAGCCGACAGGGAGATCTCTATAATTCACCCCTCCACTTT; CDR3 protein: CASSRQGDLYNSPLHF
D gene: -; clone size: -; J gene: TRBJ2-2; V gene: TRBV9; CDR3 DNA: TGTGCCAGCAGCGTAGATAGTAGTCCGAACACCGGGGAGCTGTTTTTT; CDR3 protein: CASSVDSSPNTGELFF
D gene: -; clone size: -; J gene: TRBJ1-3; V gene: TRBV10-3; CDR3 DNA: TGTGCCATCACCGATCCGGGCTCTGGAAACACCATATATTTT; CDR3 protein: CAITDPGSGNTIYF
D gene: -; clone size: few; J gene: TRBJ1-6; V gene: TRBV6-1; CDR3 DNA: TGTGCCAGCAGCGCGGGACCTTATAATTCACCCCTCCACTTT; CDR3 protein: CASSAGPYNSPLHF
D gene: -; clone size: -; J gene: TRBJ1-2; V gene: TRBV6-5; CDR3 DNA: TGTGCCAGCAGTTACAACCCGGGGAGGGACTATGGCTACACCTTC; CDR3 protein: CASSYNPGRDYGYTF
D gene: -; clone size: -; J gene: TRBJ2-1; V gene: TRBV28; CDR3 DNA: TGTGCCAGCACCTCGAGTGATGAGCAGTTCTTC; CDR3 protein: CASTSSDEQFF
D gene: -; clone size: -; J gene: TRBJ1-1; V gene: TRBV30; CDR3 DNA: TGTGCCTGGAGTGATTTTCGGGTAAACACTGAAGCTTTCTTT; CDR3 protein: CAWSDFRVNTEAFF
D gene: TRBD2; clone size: -; J gene: TRBJ2-5; V gene: TRBV2; CDR3 DNA: TGTGCCAGCAGTGAAGCGAGGCTAGCGGGGGGGCCAGAGACCCAGTACTTC; CDR3 protein: CASSEARLAGGPETQYF
D gene: TRBD2; clone size: few; J gene: TRBJ2-3; V gene: TRBV10-1; CDR3 DNA: TGCGCCAGCAGTGAGTCGCGGACTAGCGGGAGAGGGGATACGCAGTATTTT; CDR3 protein: CASSESRTSGRGDTQYF
D gene: -; clone size: -; J gene: TRBJ1-1; V gene: TRBV7-9; CDR3 DNA: TGTGCCAGCAGCTTCCAAACTGAAGCTTTCTTT; CDR3 protein: CASSFQTEAFF
D gene: -; clone size: -; J gene: TRBJ2-1; V gene: TRBV5-1; CDR3 DNA: TGCGCCAGCAGCTTCCTCCTAGGCGGTGAGCAGTTCTTC; CDR3 protein: CASSFLLGGEQFF
D gene: TRBD2; clone size: -; J gene: TRBJ2-3; V gene: TRBV6-1; CDR3 DNA: TGTGCCAGCAGTGTAGGACTAGCGGGAGGTACTAGCACAGATACGCAGTATTTT; CDR3 protein: CASSVGLAGGTSTDTQYF
D gene: -; clone size: few; J gene: TRBJ1-1; V gene: TRBV19; CDR3 DNA: TGTGCCAGTAGTATAGTAAGCGGGGGTGAAGCTTTCTTT; CDR3 protein: CASSIVSGGEAFF
D gene: -; clone size: -; J gene: TRBJ2-7; V gene: TRBV5-5; CDR3 DNA: TGTGCCAGCAGCTTGGACCCTGCTAAATCCGAGCAGTACTTC; CDR3 protein: CASSLDPAKSEQYF
D gene: TRBD1; clone size: -; J gene: TRBJ1-5; V gene: TRBV5-8; CDR3 DNA: TGTGCCAGTGGCGGGACAGGGGGCTTCAATCAGCCCCAGCATTTT; CDR3 protein: CASGGTGGFNQPQHF
D gene: -; clone size: -; J gene: TRBJ2-7; V gene: TRBV11-2; CDR3 DNA: TGTGCCAGCAGCTATTTGAGGGGGTCCTACGAGCAGTACTTC; CDR3 protein: CASSYLRGSYEQYF
D gene: -; clone size: -; J gene: TRBJ1-1; V gene: TRBV28; CDR3 DNA: TGTGCCAGCAGTCGGTCTCTGTGGGCTTTCTTT; CDR3 protein: CASSRSLWAFF
D gene: TRBD1; clone size: -; J gene: TRBJ1-6; V gene: TRBV23-1; CDR3 DNA: TGCGCCAGCAGCCAACAGGGGGCAGAGGTTGGGACCTATAATTCACCCCTCCACTTT; CDR3 protein: CASSQQGAEVGTYNSPLHF
D gene: TRBD2; clone size: -; J gene: TRBJ2-5; V gene: TRBV6-1; CDR3 DNA: TGTGCCAGCAGTCCCCTAGCGGGGGGGCGTCGGACCCAGTACTTC; CDR3 protein: CASSPLAGGRRTQYF
D gene: -; clone size: -; J gene: TRBJ2-5; V gene: TRBV6-5; CDR3 DNA: TGTGCCAGCAGCCCTATCATTGGGGCGCAAGAGACCCAGTACTTC; CDR3 protein: CASSPIIGAQETQYF
D gene: -; clone size: few; J gene: TRBJ1-1; V gene: TRBV7-9; CDR3 DNA: TGTGCCAGCAGCTTGCGGGAGAACACTGAAGCTTTCTTT; CDR3 protein: CASSLRENTEAFF
D gene: TRBD1; clone size: -; J gene: TRBJ1-6; V gene: TRBV30; CDR3 DNA: TGTGCCTGCAGGAGGACAGGGAATTCACCCCTCCACTTT; CDR3 protein: CACRRTGNSPLHF
D gene: -; clone size: -; J gene: TRBJ1-2; V gene: TRBV5-6; CDR3 DNA: TGTGCCAGCAGCTTGGGGCGGGCAGACTATGGCTACACCTTC; CDR3 protein: CASSLGRADYGYTF
D gene: -; clone size: -; J gene: TRBJ1-2; V gene: TRBV28; CDR3 DNA: TGTGCCAGCAGTTTAAGGACTCGGGGCTACACCTTC; CDR3 protein: CASSLRTRGYTF
D gene: -; clone size: -; J gene: TRBJ1-3; V gene: TRBV7-2; CDR3 DNA: TGTGCCAGCAGCTTAGGGTCCGTCGGGGGGTCCGGAAACACCATATATTTT; CDR3 protein: CASSLGSVGGSGNTIYF
D gene: TRBD2; clone size: -; J gene: TRBJ2-3; V gene: TRBV7-6; CDR3 DNA: TGTGCCAGCAGCTTAGCAGCGGGACCAGATACGCAGTATTTT; CDR3 protein: CASSLAAGPDTQYF
D gene: TRBD2; clone size: -; J gene: TRBJ2-2; V gene: TRBV10-3; CDR3 DNA: TGTGCCATTGGGACTAGCGGGAGCCACACCGGGGAGCTGTTTTTT; CDR3 protein: CAIGTSGSHTGELFF
D gene: -; clone size: -; J gene: TRBJ1-1; V gene: TRBV5-6; CDR3 DNA: TGTGCCAGCAGCAGGAGAGGGACTGAAGCTTTCTTT; CDR3 protein: CASSRRGTEAFF
D gene: TRBD1; clone size: -; J gene: TRBJ2-7; V gene: TRBV27; CDR3 DNA: TGTGCCAGCAGTTCTTATCGGGACAGAGATCACGAGCAGTACTTC; CDR3 protein: CASSSYRDRDHEQYF
D gene: TRBD1; clone size: few; J gene: TRBJ1-3; V gene: TRBV28; CDR3 DNA: TGTGCCAGCAGTTCGTGGGGACAGCCCCATTCTGGAAACACCATATATTTT; CDR3 protein: CASSSWGQPHSGNTIYF
D gene: TRBD2; clone size: once; J gene: TRBJ2-3; V gene: TRBV7-9; CDR3 DNA: TGTGCCAGCAGCTCCTCTAGCGGGACGGGCACAGATACGCAGTATTTT; CDR3 protein: CASSSSSGTGTDTQYF
D gene: TRBD2; clone size: -; J gene: TRBJ2-1; V gene: TRBV5-1; CDR3 DNA: TGCGCCAGCAGCTTTAGCGGGGGGACCTACAATGAGCAGTTCTTC; CDR3 protein: CASSFSGGTYNEQFF
D gene: -; clone size: -; J gene: TRBJ2-2; V gene: TRBV5-1; CDR3 DNA: TGCGCCAGCAGCCCTCGGGGAGGGGGTGACACCGGGGAGCTGTTTTTT; CDR3 protein: CASSPRGGGDTGELFF
D gene: -; clone size: few; J gene: TRBJ2-3; V gene: TRBV30; CDR3 DNA: TGTGCCTGGACGACTAGTAGCACAGATACGCAGTATTTT; CDR3 protein: CAWTTSSTDTQYF
D gene: -; clone size: -; J gene: TRBJ1-1; V gene: TRBV28; CDR3 DNA: TGTGCCAGCACTCATCCAGTGAACACTGAAGCTTTCTTT; CDR3 protein: CASTHPVNTEAFF
D gene: -; clone size: -; J gene: TRBJ1-6; V gene: TRBV6-1; CDR3 DNA: TGTGCCAGCAGTGTAGAGGACACCCCTGTCACCCTCCACTTT; CDR3 protein: CASSVEDTPVTLHF
D gene: TRBD1; clone size: -; J gene: TRBJ1-5; V gene: TRBV5-1; CDR3 DNA: TGCGCCAGCAGCCCAGACAGGGGTTCGGTTTTGCATTTT; CDR3 protein: CASSPDRGSVLHF
D gene: -; clone size: -; J gene: TRBJ2-1; V gene: TRBV19; CDR3 DNA: TGTGCCAGTAGTATCGACAGCCCGGTCAATGAGCAGTTCTTC; CDR3 protein: CASSIDSPVNEQFF
D gene: TRBD2; clone size: few; J gene: TRBJ2-2; V gene: TRBV5-1; CDR3 DNA: TGCGCCAGCAGCTCAGGACTAGCGGGATCCGGGGAGCTGTTTTTT; CDR3 protein: CASSSGLAGSGELFF
D gene: -; clone size: few; J gene: TRBJ1-2; V gene: TRBV5-1; CDR3 DNA: TGCGCCAGCAGCTTGGTGGGGCAGGGCGAGGGCTACACCTTC; CDR3 protein: CASSLVGQGEGYTF